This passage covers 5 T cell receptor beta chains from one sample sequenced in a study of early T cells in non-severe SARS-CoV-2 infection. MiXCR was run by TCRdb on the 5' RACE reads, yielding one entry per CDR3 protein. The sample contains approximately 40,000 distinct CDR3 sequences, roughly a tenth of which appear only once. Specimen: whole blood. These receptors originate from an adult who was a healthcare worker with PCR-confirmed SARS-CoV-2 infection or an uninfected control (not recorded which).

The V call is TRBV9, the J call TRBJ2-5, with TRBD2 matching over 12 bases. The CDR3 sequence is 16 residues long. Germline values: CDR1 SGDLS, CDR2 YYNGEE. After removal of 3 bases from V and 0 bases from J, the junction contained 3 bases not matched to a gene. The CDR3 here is CASSAGTSGYQETQYF. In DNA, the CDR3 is TGTGCCAGCAGCGCGGGGACTAGCGGGTACCAAGAGACCCAGTACTTC.

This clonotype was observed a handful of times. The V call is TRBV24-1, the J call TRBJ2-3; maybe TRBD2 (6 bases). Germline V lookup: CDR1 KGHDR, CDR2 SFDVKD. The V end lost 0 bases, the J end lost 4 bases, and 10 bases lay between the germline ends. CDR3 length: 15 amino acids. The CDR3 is CATSDLGGSSDTQYF. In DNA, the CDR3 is TGTGCCACCAGTGATTTGGGGGGGAGTTCAGATACGCAGTATTTT.

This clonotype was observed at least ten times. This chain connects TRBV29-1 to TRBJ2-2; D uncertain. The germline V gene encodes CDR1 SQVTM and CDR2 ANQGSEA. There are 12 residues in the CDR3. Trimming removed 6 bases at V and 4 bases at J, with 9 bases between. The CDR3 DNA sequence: TGCAGCGTAGGCGAAGGCACCGGGGAGCTGTTTTTT. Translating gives CSVGEGTGELFF.

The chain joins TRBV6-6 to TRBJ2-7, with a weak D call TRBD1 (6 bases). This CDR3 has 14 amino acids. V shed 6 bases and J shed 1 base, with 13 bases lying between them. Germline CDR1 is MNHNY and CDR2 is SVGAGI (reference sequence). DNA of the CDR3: TGTGCCAGCAGAAAACAGGGCCGTTCCTACGAGCAGTACTTC. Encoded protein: CASRKQGRSYEQYF.

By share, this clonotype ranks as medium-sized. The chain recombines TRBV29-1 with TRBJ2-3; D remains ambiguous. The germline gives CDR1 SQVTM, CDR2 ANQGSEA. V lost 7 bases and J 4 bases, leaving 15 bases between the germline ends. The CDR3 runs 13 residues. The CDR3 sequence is CSGRQNPADTQYF. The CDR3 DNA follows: TGCAGCGGTAGACAAAATCCCGCAGATACGCAGTATTTT.